A selection of T cell receptor beta chains follows, all from one sample in a study of a mutant IDH1 vaccine in newly diagnosed glioma. The data were produced by immunoSEQ multiplex PCR, yet TCRdb's version contains in-frame clones alone and is incomplete. The sample yields about 88,000 clones, approximately 80% seen once. The material was PBMCs, obtained from a glioma patient treated with radiotherapy, temozolomide or both. These receptors all stem from a man aged 35 to 55 with glioma. Some clones in this sample may be carry-over from other donors' samples. CDR3s include the opening cysteine and the closing phenylalanine or tryptophan. The D gene is left open where the match is weak. Rows give clone size only sometimes, using once, few, many, or a class for an expanded clone.

abundance: .
j_gene: TRBJ1-1
v_gene: TRBV19
d_gene: .
CDR3aa: CASSKLDWTEAFF
CDR3nt: TGTGCCAGTAGTAAACTAGACTGGACTGAAGCTTTCTTT

abundance: .
j_gene: TRBJ1-2
v_gene: TRBV5-4
d_gene: TRBD1
CDR3aa: CASSSGQALGGYTF
CDR3nt: TGTGCCAGCAGCTCGGGACAGGCCCTGGGGGGCTACACCTTC

abundance: .
j_gene: TRBJ1-4
v_gene: TRBV10-1
d_gene: .
CDR3aa: CASSEGQTTNEKLFF
CDR3nt: TGCGCCAGCAGTGAGGGACAGACAACTAATGAAAAACTGTTTTTT

abundance: .
j_gene: TRBJ2-2
v_gene: TRBV7-2
d_gene: .
CDR3aa: CASSFARNTGELFF
CDR3nt: TGTGCCAGCAGCTTCGCCAGGAACACCGGGGAGCTGTTTTTT

abundance: .
j_gene: TRBJ1-1
v_gene: TRBV5-1
d_gene: .
CDR3aa: CASSLGHLNTEAFF
CDR3nt: TGCGCCAGCAGCTTGGGACATCTGAACACTGAAGCTTTCTTT

abundance: .
j_gene: TRBJ2-3
v_gene: TRBV13
d_gene: .
CDR3aa: CASSWSAGASTDTQYF
CDR3nt: TGTGCCAGCAGCTGGAGTGCGGGGGCAAGCACAGATACGCAGTATTTT

abundance: .
j_gene: TRBJ1-6
v_gene: TRBV7-9
d_gene: .
CDR3aa: CASSLGQVPNSPLHF
CDR3nt: TGTGCCAGCAGCTTAGGACAGGTCCCAAATTCACCCCTCCACTTT

abundance: .
j_gene: TRBJ1-1
v_gene: TRBV6-1
d_gene: .
CDR3aa: CASSEMVNTEAFF
CDR3nt: TGTGCCAGCAGTGAAATGGTGAACACTGAAGCTTTCTTT

abundance: once
j_gene: TRBJ2-7
v_gene: TRBV7-2
d_gene: .
CDR3aa: CASRMQGPSSYEQYF
CDR3nt: TGTGCCAGCAGGATGCAGGGCCCCAGCTCCTACGAGCAGTACTTC

abundance: .
j_gene: TRBJ1-1
v_gene: TRBV4-1
d_gene: TRBD1
CDR3aa: CASSQGQGTGGKNTEAFF
CDR3nt: TGCGCCAGCAGCCAAGGCCAAGGGACAGGGGGTAAGAACACTGAAGCTTTCTTT

abundance: .
j_gene: TRBJ2-7
v_gene: TRBV27
d_gene: TRBD2
CDR3aa: CASSRLAGPYEQYF
CDR3nt: TGTGCCAGCAGTCGACTAGCGGGCCCCTACGAGCAGTACTTC

abundance: .
j_gene: TRBJ1-5
v_gene: TRBV7-9
d_gene: .
CDR3aa: CASSYGGNNQPQHF
CDR3nt: TGTGCCAGCAGCTATGGGGGGAACAATCAGCCCCAGCATTTT

abundance: .
j_gene: TRBJ1-2
v_gene: TRBV7-8
d_gene: TRBD1
CDR3aa: CASSLPGTGELSTF
CDR3nt: TGTGCCAGCAGCTTACCCGGGACAGGCGAGCTCTCCACCTTC

abundance: .
j_gene: TRBJ2-7
v_gene: TRBV5-1
d_gene: TRBD2
CDR3aa: CASSPRLAGDSYEQYF
CDR3nt: TGCGCCAGCAGCCCGCGACTAGCGGGGGACTCCTACGAGCAGTACTTC

abundance: .
j_gene: TRBJ2-7
v_gene: TRBV6-5
d_gene: .
CDR3aa: CASSYKGGGYEQYF
CDR3nt: TGTGCCAGCAGTTACAAAGGAGGGGGCTACGAGCAGTACTTC

abundance: .
j_gene: TRBJ1-5
v_gene: TRBV10-1
d_gene: TRBD1
CDR3aa: CASSERDSKYSNQPQHF
CDR3nt: TGCGCCAGCAGTGAGAGGGACAGTAAATATAGCAATCAGCCCCAGCATTTT

abundance: .
j_gene: TRBJ1-6
v_gene: TRBV25-1
d_gene: TRBD1
CDR3aa: CASSEWRQGNSPLHF
CDR3nt: TGTGCCAGCAGTGAATGGAGACAGGGTAATTCACCCCTCCACTTT

abundance: .
j_gene: TRBJ2-7
v_gene: TRBV5-5
d_gene: .
CDR3aa: CASSLVVGRGYYEQYF
CDR3nt: TGTGCCAGCAGCTTGGTAGTGGGCAGGGGCTACTACGAGCAGTACTTC

abundance: once
j_gene: TRBJ2-4
v_gene: TRBV4-2
d_gene: .
CDR3aa: CASSQGQIGIQYF
CDR3nt: TGTGCCAGCAGCCAAGGGCAAATAGGCATTCAGTACTTC

abundance: .
j_gene: TRBJ1-5
v_gene: TRBV28
d_gene: .
CDR3aa: CASSFSKPNQPQHF
CDR3nt: TGTGCCAGCAGTTTCAGTAAGCCCAATCAGCCCCAGCATTTT

abundance: .
j_gene: TRBJ1-1
v_gene: TRBV19
d_gene: TRBD1
CDR3aa: CASSPQQGGEAFF
CDR3nt: TGTGCCAGTAGTCCGCAACAGGGGGGAGAAGCTTTCTTT

abundance: .
j_gene: TRBJ1-1
v_gene: TRBV30
d_gene: .
CDR3aa: CAWSGTVNTEAFF
CDR3nt: TGTGCCTGGAGTGGGACAGTGAACACTGAAGCTTTCTTT

abundance: .
j_gene: TRBJ2-7
v_gene: TRBV29-1
d_gene: TRBD1
CDR3aa: CSVDGDSSYEQYF
CDR3nt: TGCAGCGTTGATGGGGACAGCTCCTACGAGCAGTACTTC

abundance: .
j_gene: TRBJ2-3
v_gene: TRBV18
d_gene: .
CDR3aa: CASSPPGRGGTDTQYF
CDR3nt: TGTGCCAGCTCACCACCCGGCAGGGGTGGCACAGATACGCAGTATTTT

abundance: .
j_gene: TRBJ2-7
v_gene: TRBV5-1
d_gene: .
CDR3aa: CASSLEGHTYEQYF
CDR3nt: TGCGCCAGCAGCTTGGAAGGGCACACCTACGAGCAGTACTTC

abundance: .
j_gene: TRBJ2-5
v_gene: TRBV30
d_gene: .
CDR3aa: CAWSQGSETQYF
CDR3nt: TGTGCCTGGAGTCAGGGGAGCGAGACCCAGTACTTC

abundance: .
j_gene: TRBJ2-7
v_gene: TRBV5-1
d_gene: TRBD2
CDR3aa: CASSLTAGLSSYEQYF
CDR3nt: TGCGCCAGCAGCTTGACTGCGGGACTAAGCTCCTACGAGCAGTACTTC

abundance: .
j_gene: TRBJ1-3
v_gene: TRBV4-2
d_gene: .
CDR3aa: CASSQAEVVLAGNTIYF
CDR3nt: TGTGCCAGCAGCCAAGCGGAAGTTGTTCTCGCTGGAAACACCATATATTTT

abundance: .
j_gene: TRBJ2-5
v_gene: TRBV9
d_gene: TRBD2
CDR3aa: CASSVGTSGEETQYF
CDR3nt: TGTGCCAGCAGCGTTGGGACTAGCGGGGAAGAGACCCAGTACTTC

abundance: .
j_gene: TRBJ2-3
v_gene: TRBV25-1
d_gene: TRBD2
CDR3aa: CASSGLAGLTDTQYF
CDR3nt: TGTGCCAGCAGTGGGCTAGCGGGGCTCACAGATACGCAGTATTTT

abundance: .
j_gene: TRBJ1-1
v_gene: TRBV7-2
d_gene: .
CDR3aa: CASCPTPNTEAFF
CDR3nt: TGTGCCAGCTGCCCGACACCGAACACTGAAGCTTTCTTT

abundance: .
j_gene: TRBJ1-6
v_gene: TRBV6-1
d_gene: .
CDR3aa: CASSETAHNSPLHF
CDR3nt: TGTGCCAGCAGTGAGACAGCGCATAATTCACCCCTCCACTTT

abundance: .
j_gene: TRBJ1-5
v_gene: TRBV11-2
d_gene: .
CDR3aa: CASSLDLVPGRTQPQHF
CDR3nt: TGTGCCAGCAGCTTAGACCTTGTCCCGGGACGGACCCAGCCCCAGCATTTT

abundance: .
j_gene: TRBJ1-5
v_gene: TRBV2
d_gene: .
CDR3aa: CASSDRGTRDQPQHF
CDR3nt: TGTGCCAGCAGTGACCGGGGGACACGGGATCAGCCCCAGCATTTT

abundance: .
j_gene: TRBJ1-4
v_gene: TRBV30
d_gene: .
CDR3aa: CAWSRANNEKLFF
CDR3nt: TGTGCCTGGAGCCGGGCCAACAATGAAAAACTGTTTTTT

abundance: .
j_gene: TRBJ1-6
v_gene: TRBV6-1
d_gene: .
CDR3aa: CATSQLGPLHF
CDR3nt: TGTGCCACTTCCCAGTTAGGTCCCCTCCACTTT

abundance: .
j_gene: TRBJ1-6
v_gene: TRBV30
d_gene: TRBD1
CDR3aa: CAWSLRDRDNSPLHF
CDR3nt: TGTGCCTGGAGTCTACGGGACAGAGATAATTCACCCCTCCACTTT

abundance: .
j_gene: TRBJ1-1
v_gene: TRBV30
d_gene: .
CDR3aa: CAWSPPGSRGAEAFF
CDR3nt: TGTGCCTGGAGCCCTCCCGGCTCCCGAGGGGCTGAAGCTTTCTTT

abundance: few
j_gene: TRBJ2-5
v_gene: TRBV6-5
d_gene: .
CDR3aa: CASRAEGGKTQYF
CDR3nt: TGTGCCAGCAGGGCAGAGGGAGGAAAGACCCAGTACTTC

abundance: once
j_gene: TRBJ1-5
v_gene: TRBV6-6
d_gene: TRBD1
CDR3aa: CASSYSKGGGQPQHF
CDR3nt: TGTGCCAGCAGTTACTCGAAAGGGGGCGGTCAGCCCCAGCATTTT

abundance: .
j_gene: TRBJ2-2
v_gene: TRBV5-6
d_gene: TRBD1
CDR3aa: CASSLEGQGRTGELFF
CDR3nt: TGTGCCAGCAGCTTGGAAGGACAGGGGAGGACCGGGGAGCTGTTTTTT

abundance: few
j_gene: TRBJ2-3
v_gene: TRBV6-6
d_gene: TRBD2
CDR3aa: CASYSQSGGDTDTQYF
CDR3nt: TGTGCCAGCTATTCGCAGAGCGGGGGGGATACAGATACGCAGTATTTT

abundance: .
j_gene: TRBJ1-2
v_gene: TRBV4-1
d_gene: .
CDR3aa: CASSQDGTVSNYGYTF
CDR3nt: TGCGCCAGCAGCCAAGATGGGACCGTTTCTAACTATGGCTACACCTTC

abundance: .
j_gene: TRBJ2-5
v_gene: TRBV5-1
d_gene: TRBD2
CDR3aa: CASSVAGRQETQYF
CDR3nt: TGCGCCAGCAGCGTAGCGGGGAGACAAGAGACCCAGTACTTC

abundance: .
j_gene: TRBJ1-6
v_gene: TRBV18
d_gene: .
CDR3aa: CASSPEVGSPLHF
CDR3nt: TGTGCCAGCTCACCCGAGGTGGGTTCACCCCTCCACTTT

abundance: once
j_gene: TRBJ1-1
v_gene: TRBV7-9
d_gene: .
CDR3aa: CASSRGGSVGTEAFF
CDR3nt: TGTGCCAGCAGCCGGGGGGGATCGGTGGGGACTGAAGCTTTCTTT

abundance: few
j_gene: TRBJ2-3
v_gene: TRBV2
d_gene: TRBD2
CDR3aa: CASSGRAGADTQYF
CDR3nt: TGTGCCAGCAGTGGACGTGCGGGGGCAGATACGCAGTATTTT

abundance: few
j_gene: TRBJ2-1
v_gene: TRBV5-1
d_gene: .
CDR3aa: CASSLEGELGEQFF
CDR3nt: TGCGCCAGCAGCTTGGAGGGGGAGCTTGGTGAGCAGTTCTTC

abundance: once
j_gene: TRBJ1-1
v_gene: TRBV6-5
d_gene: TRBD1
CDR3aa: CASRIRGQLGTEAFF
CDR3nt: TGTGCCAGCAGGATCAGGGGGCAACTCGGGACTGAAGCTTTCTTT

abundance: .
j_gene: TRBJ1-5
v_gene: TRBV2
d_gene: .
CDR3aa: CASSLMDAVSNQPQHF
CDR3nt: TGTGCCAGCAGTCTTATGGATGCCGTTAGCAATCAGCCCCAGCATTTT

abundance: .
j_gene: TRBJ2-1
v_gene: TRBV9
d_gene: .
CDR3aa: CASSDGGGYNEQFF
CDR3nt: TGTGCCAGCAGCGACGGAGGGGGTTACAATGAGCAGTTCTTC

abundance: .
j_gene: TRBJ1-6
v_gene: TRBV27
d_gene: .
CDR3aa: CASSFRQIGGSPLHF
CDR3nt: TGTGCCAGCAGTTTTCGACAAATCGGCGGTTCACCCCTCCACTTT

abundance: .
j_gene: TRBJ1-1
v_gene: TRBV6-5
d_gene: .
CDR3aa: CASSYSPWAPEAFF
CDR3nt: TGTGCCAGCAGTTACTCGCCTTGGGCGCCTGAAGCTTTCTTT

abundance: .
j_gene: TRBJ1-4
v_gene: TRBV2
d_gene: .
CDR3aa: CASTQRSGVQEKLFF
CDR3nt: TGTGCCAGCACCCAAAGGTCAGGGGTACAAGAAAAACTGTTTTTT

abundance: .
j_gene: TRBJ1-1
v_gene: TRBV5-4
d_gene: TRBD1
CDR3aa: CASSLDRGRNTEAFF
CDR3nt: TGTGCCAGCAGCTTGGACAGGGGGCGAAACACTGAAGCTTTCTTT